This TCR beta chain was identified during a study of blood T cells in healthy people across ages. A note on this clonotype: Given a much more abundant clone one base away, this may be a read error.

CDR1 SGHKS and CDR2 YYEKEE come from the germline V gene (reference sequence). The germline V and J ends were trimmed by 2 bases and 10 bases, with 13 bases remaining between them. The CDR3 length is 13 residues. A sample-barcoded 5' primer and a J-beta primer mix were used in a second PCR of roughly 6 to 11 cycles. TCRdb redid the calling of the 5' RACE reads with MiXCR, one entry per CDR3 protein. The profile shows a few hundred thousand distinct CDR3 sequences, approximately 52% of them singletons. The chain uses TRBV5-5 and TRBJ2-1, with D possibly matching TRBD2 (5 bases). The receptor's source is a man in his 60s in good health. Input material: blood. The chain's CDR3 is CASSFPGVKEQFF. In DNA, the CDR3 is TGTGCCAGCAGCTTCCCCGGGGTCAAGGAGCAGTTCTTC.